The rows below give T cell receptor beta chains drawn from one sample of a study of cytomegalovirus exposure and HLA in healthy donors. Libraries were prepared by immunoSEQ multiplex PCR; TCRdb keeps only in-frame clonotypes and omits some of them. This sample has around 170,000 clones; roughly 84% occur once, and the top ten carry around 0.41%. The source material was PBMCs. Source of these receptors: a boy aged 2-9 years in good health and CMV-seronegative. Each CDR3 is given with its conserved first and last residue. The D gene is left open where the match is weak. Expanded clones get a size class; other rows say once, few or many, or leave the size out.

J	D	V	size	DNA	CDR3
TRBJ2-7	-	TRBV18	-	TGTGCCAGCTCTGACAGGTCTCTAGTCTACGAGCAGTACTTC	CASSDRSLVYEQYF
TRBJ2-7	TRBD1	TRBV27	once	TGTGCCAGCAGTAGACAGGGGCCGCCCTACGAGCAGTACTTC	CASSRQGPPYEQYF
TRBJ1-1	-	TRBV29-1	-	TGCAGCGTTGAGGTCGCAGCTGAAGCTTTCTTT	CSVEVAAEAFF
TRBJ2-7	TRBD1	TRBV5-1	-	TGCGCCAGCAGCCCGGGGGGACAGGGGGCAGAGCAGTACTTC	CASSPGGQGAEQYF
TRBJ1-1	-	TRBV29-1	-	TGCAGCGCCCTAGGGGGGGAAGTGGAGGGCACTGAAGCTTTCTTT	CSALGGEVEGTEAFF
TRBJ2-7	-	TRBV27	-	TGTGCCAGCAGTTCCCCGGGTTTGGCGGGGGAGCAGTACTTC	CASSSPGLAGEQYF
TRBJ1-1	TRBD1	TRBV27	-	TGTGCCAGCACTCCCGGGACAGGGGATACTGAAGCTTTCTTT	CASTPGTGDTEAFF
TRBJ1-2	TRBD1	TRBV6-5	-	TGTGCCAGCAGTTTGACAGGGTACTATGGCTACACCTTC	CASSLTGYYGYTF
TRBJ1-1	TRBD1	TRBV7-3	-	TGTGCCAGCAGCTTAACCCCGGGGGACAGGGAAGCTTTCTTT	CASSLTPGDREAFF
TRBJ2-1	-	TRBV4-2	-	TGTGCCAGCAGCTCAGCCTCCAGGGTCTACAATGAGCAGTTCTTC	CASSSASRVYNEQFF
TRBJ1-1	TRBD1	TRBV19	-	TGTGCCAGTAGTCCCCGGGACAGGAGTCGGGGTGAAGCTTTCTTT	CASSPRDRSRGEAFF
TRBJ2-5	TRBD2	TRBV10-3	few	TGTGCCATCAGTGGGACTAGCGGGAGGACTCGTCAAGAGACCCAGTACTTC	CAISGTSGRTRQETQYF
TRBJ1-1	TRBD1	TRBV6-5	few	TGTGCCAGCAGTACACTGACAGGGCCCACTGAAGCTTTCTTT	CASSTLTGPTEAFF
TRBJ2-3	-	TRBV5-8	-	TGTGCCAGCAGCCTCAGGCCCTTCGGAACAGATACGCAGTATTTT	CASSLRPFGTDTQYF
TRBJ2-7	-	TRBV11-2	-	TGTGCCAGCAGCTTAATCCCTCCCTACGAGCAGTACTTC	CASSLIPPYEQYF
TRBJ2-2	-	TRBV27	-	TGTGCCAGCAGTTTACCAGGGAACACCGGGGAGCTGTTTTTT	CASSLPGNTGELFF
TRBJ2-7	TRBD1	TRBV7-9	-	TGTGCCAGCAGCCTGACAGGGGTACTCTACGAGCAGTACTTC	CASSLTGVLYEQYF
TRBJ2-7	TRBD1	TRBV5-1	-	TGCGCCAGCAGCTGGACAGGGGGCCTGGCCCTCTACGAGCAGTACTTC	CASSWTGGLALYEQYF
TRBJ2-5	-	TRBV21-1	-	TGTGCCAGCAGCAAAGGGGACAGGAATCCCGAGACCCAGTACTTC	CASSKGDRNPETQYF
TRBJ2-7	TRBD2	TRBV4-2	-	TGTGCCAGCCGCGGGGGGGAGACTTACGAGCAGTACTTC	CASRGGETYEQYF
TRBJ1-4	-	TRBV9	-	TGTGCCAGCAGCGTAGAGGAGACCTCCCTCACTAATGAAAAACTGTTTTTT	CASSVEETSLTNEKLFF
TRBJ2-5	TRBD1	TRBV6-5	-	TGTGCCAGCAGTTACTCTGGCGGACAGGGGGGATGGACCCAGTACTTC	CASSYSGGQGGWTQYF
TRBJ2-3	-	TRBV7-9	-	TGTGCCAGCAGCTTAGGAGTCGGTAGAGATACGCAGTATTTT	CASSLGVGRDTQYF
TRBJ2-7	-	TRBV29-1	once	TGCAGCGTTGAATACAGCACAGACTACGAGCAGTACTTC	CSVEYSTDYEQYF
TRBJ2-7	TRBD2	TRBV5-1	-	TGCGCCAGCAGCTCCACCGGACTAGCGGGAGTGGGGGAGCAGTACTTC	CASSSTGLAGVGEQYF
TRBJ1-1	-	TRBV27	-	TGTGCCAGCAGTTTATCGGGAGGGGGGAACACTGAAGCTTTCTTT	CASSLSGGGNTEAFF
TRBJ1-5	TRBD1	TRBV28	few	TGTGCCAGCAGTTTATTAGGGACAGCTGATTCCAATCAGCCCCAGCATTTT	CASSLLGTADSNQPQHF
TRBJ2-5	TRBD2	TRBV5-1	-	TGCGCCAGCAAACCGGGACTAGCGGTCCAAGAGACCCAGTACTTC	CASKPGLAVQETQYF
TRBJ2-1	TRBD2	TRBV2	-	TGTGCCAGCAGCGCCAGGACTAGCGGGAGGGTAACGGGGTCCTACAATGAGCAGTTCTTC	CASSARTSGRVTGSYNEQFF
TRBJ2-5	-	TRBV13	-	TGTGCCAGCAGCACCCGACAGACTCAAGAGACCCAGTACTTC	CASSTRQTQETQYF
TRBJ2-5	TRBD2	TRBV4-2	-	TGTGCCAGCAGCCAAGTCAGCGGGGCGGGAGCCCAGTACTTC	CASSQVSGAGAQYF
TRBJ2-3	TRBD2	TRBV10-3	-	TGTGCCATCAGTGAGTCTAGCGGGGTGAGCACAGATACGCAGTATTTT	CAISESSGVSTDTQYF
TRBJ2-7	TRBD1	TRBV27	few	TGTGCCAGCAGTCAGACCGGGACAGTACGCTACGAGCAGTACTTC	CASSQTGTVRYEQYF
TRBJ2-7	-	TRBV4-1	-	TGCGCCAGCAGCCAAGATGGCGGGGAGCGAGGTTACGAGCAGTACTTC	CASSQDGGERGYEQYF
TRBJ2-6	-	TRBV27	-	TGTGCCAGCAGTTTATTTCAGGGGTTCCATGGGGCCAACGTCCTGACTTTC	CASSLFQGFHGANVLTF
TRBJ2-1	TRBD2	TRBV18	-	TGTGCCAGCTCGCCCGGACTAGCGGGAGGGGAGCAGTTCTTC	CASSPGLAGGEQFF
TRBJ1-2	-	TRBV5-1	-	TGCGCCAGCAGCTTAGGAGCCGGGGGGATAGATGGCTACACCTTC	CASSLGAGGIDGYTF
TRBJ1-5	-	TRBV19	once	TGTGCCAGTACCCCGGTAGAGGCGGAACAGCCCCAGCATTTT	CASTPVEAEQPQHF
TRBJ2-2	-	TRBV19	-	TGTGCCAGTAGTCCCTTGGTTAGCCCGGTGCCAGGGGAGCTGTTTTTT	CASSPLVSPVPGELFF
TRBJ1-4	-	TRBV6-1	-	TGTGCCAGCAGGTTTACTAGTTGGGAAGAAAAACTGTTTTTT	CASRFTSWEEKLFF
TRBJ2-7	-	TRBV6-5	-	TGTGCCAGCAAACGACAGATTTCTTCCTACGAGCAGTACTTC	CASKRQISSYEQYF
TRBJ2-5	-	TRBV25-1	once	TGTGCCAGCACCACTCGAGCTGAGACCCAGTACTTC	CASTTRAETQYF
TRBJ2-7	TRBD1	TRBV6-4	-	TGTGCCAGCAGGCACGACAGGGGAGACTACGAGCAGTACTTC	CASRHDRGDYEQYF
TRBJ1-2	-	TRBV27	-	TGTGCCAGCAGTTCGGGGTCGTACGTCGCCGGCTACACCTTC	CASSSGSYVAGYTF
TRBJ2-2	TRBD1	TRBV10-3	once	TGTGCCATCAGTGCCCTCGGACAGGGGGCCGACACCGGGGAGCTGTTTTTT	CAISALGQGADTGELFF